A selection of T cell receptor beta chains follows, all from one sample in a study of blood T cell repertoires in COVID-19. Only in-frame clones appear in the TCRdb table, and some are missing; sequencing was by immunoSEQ multiplex PCR. The sample carries tens of thousands of clones, about four fifths recorded once. Sequencing input: peripheral blood. The receptor set was obtained from a woman between 70 and 85 years old with acute or convalescent COVID-19. Each CDR3 is given without its conserved first and last residue. The order of the fields is clone size, D gene, V gene, J gene, CDR3 protein. The D gene is left open where the match is weak. Expanded clones get a size class; other rows say once, few or many, or leave the size out.

clone_size: .; d_call: TRBD1; v_call: TRBV7-9; j_call: TRBJ1-5; cdr3_aa: ASSLRTGSVNQPQH
clone_size: .; d_call: .; v_call: TRBV6-4; j_call: TRBJ1-1; cdr3_aa: ASSAGFYTEAF
clone_size: .; d_call: TRBD1; v_call: TRBV30; j_call: TRBJ1-5; cdr3_aa: AWSVQGGNQPQH
clone_size: .; d_call: .; v_call: TRBV3-1/TRBV3-2; j_call: TRBJ2-1; cdr3_aa: ASSQDRGNYNEQF
clone_size: once; d_call: TRBD1; v_call: TRBV27; j_call: TRBJ1-1; cdr3_aa: ASSLSRGRTEAF
clone_size: once; d_call: TRBD1; v_call: TRBV28; j_call: TRBJ1-6; cdr3_aa: ASSRGDSNSPLH
clone_size: .; d_call: .; v_call: TRBV7-8; j_call: TRBJ2-7; cdr3_aa: ASSRQDRRGEQY
clone_size: few; d_call: .; v_call: TRBV7-3; j_call: TRBJ2-7; cdr3_aa: ASSQQGGSYEQY
clone_size: .; d_call: TRBD1; v_call: TRBV5-1; j_call: TRBJ1-2; cdr3_aa: ASSLVPTGGAYGYT
clone_size: .; d_call: TRBD1; v_call: TRBV25-1; j_call: TRBJ1-4; cdr3_aa: ASSPPGTGFSMF
clone_size: .; d_call: TRBD2; v_call: TRBV4-1; j_call: TRBJ2-7; cdr3_aa: ASSIAGGISYEQY